The 10 T cell receptor beta chains below were found in one sample sequenced in a study of blood T cell repertoires in COVID-19. TCRdb keeps only in-frame clones here, not all; method: immunoSEQ multiplex PCR. Here the sample spans about 310,000 clones, nearly 90% being singletons. The sequenced sample consisted of peripheral blood. These receptors originate from a woman between 35 and 50 years old with COVID-19, enrolled during active disease.

The J gene is TRBJ1-3, the V gene TRBV5-1; unclear D gene. This CDR3 comprises 16 residues. Trimming removed 0 bases from V and 0 bases from J, with 10 bases in between. The germline gives CDR1 SGHRS, CDR2 YFSETQ. Here the CDR3 reads CASSLVGASSGNTIYF. CDR3 sequence (DNA): TGCGCCAGCAGCTTGGTTGGAGCGAGCTCTGGAAACACCATATATTTT.

The gene calls are TRBV5-6 and TRBJ1-4; perhaps TRBD1 as D (5 bases). The CDR3 has 13 amino acids. V lost 3 bases and J 7 bases, leaving 10 bases between the germline ends. Germline V gene sequence: CDR1 SGHDT, CDR2 YYEEEE. CDR3 residues: CASSWWGGEKLFF. The DNA for the CDR3 is TGTGCCAGCAGCTGGTGGGGGGGTGAAAAACTGTTTTTT.

The CDR3 loop is CASQRTGGYEQYF. In DNA, the CDR3 is TGTGCCAGCCAGAGGACAGGGGGCTACGAGCAGTACTTC. The chain links TRBV6-5 to TRBJ2-7; 10 bases line up with TRBD1. The CDR3 runs 13 residues. J lost 3 bases, V lost 8 bases, and 4 bases had no gene match. The V gene's germline CDR1 is MNHEY and CDR2 SVGAGI.

The rearrangement uses TRBV5-1 and TRBJ2-1; 12 nucleotides align to TRBD2. CDR1 and CDR2 from the germline V gene are SGHRS and YFSETQ. Trimming cost V 4 bases and J 6 bases; bases outside gene matches: 8. CDR3 length equals 16 residues. This CDR3 reads CASSARRTSGVNEQFF. The CDR3 bases are TGCGCCAGCAGCGCCAGACGGACTAGCGGGGTCAATGAGCAGTTCTTC.

This chain joins TRBV28 and TRBJ1-5, with D unresolved. The CDR3 runs to 15 residues. The germline V gene has CDR1 MDHEN and CDR2 SYDVKM. V gave up 6 bases and J gave up 7 bases, with 19 bases separating them. The CDR3 sequence: CASRLDAGTWQPQHF. The CDR3 bases are TGTGCCAGCAGACTAGACGCTGGAACCTGGCAGCCCCAGCATTTT.

This clone was seen just once. The genes are TRBV7-9 and TRBJ1-4; TRBD1 matches at 7 bases. The CDR3 spans 14 residues. V was clipped by 4 bases and J by 10 bases; unmatched bases: 9. Germline CDR1 and CDR2: SEHNR and FQNEAQ (reference sequence). The CDR3 reads CASSSRTGHGKLFF. The CDR3 region has the DNA TGTGCCAGCAGCTCCAGGACAGGACACGGAAAACTGTTTTTT. Supplemented by reference TRBV7-9 and TRBJ1-4, the full variable domain reads DTGVSQNPRHKITKRGQNVTFRCDPISEHNRLYWYRQTLGQGPEFLTYFQNEAQLEKSRLLSDRFSAERPKGSFSTLEIQRTEQGDSAMYLCASSSRTGHGKLFFGSGTQLSVL.

The chain employs TRBV18 and TRBJ2-3; D gene ambiguous. Germline CDR1 reads KGHSH; CDR2 reads LQKENI. The CDR3 runs 13 residues. The ends were cut back, 3 bases at V and 6 bases at J, with 10 bases in the middle. CDR3 nucleotide sequence: TGTGCCAGCTCACCCCGAGGTCTTGATACGCAGTATTTT. Protein product: CASSPRGLDTQYF.

This chain uses TRBV5-1 with TRBJ2-3, with D unclear. V lost 5 bases and J lost 3, with 4 bases in between. The CDR3 has 11 residues. CDR1 is SGHRS, CDR2 YFSETQ, per germline. The CDR3 nucleotides read TGCGCCAGCAGAGCAACAGATACGCAGTATTTT. This codes for CASRATDTQYF.

Regarding this clone: A junction end diverges from the germline sequence, so it may reflect a read error. This chain uses TRBV6-1 with TRBJ1-4; a possible D gene is TRBD1 (6 bases). The CDR3 has 16 amino acids. From germline, CDR1 is MNHNS and CDR2 SASEGT. The CDR3 protein is CASSDGTGSGSEKLFF. The CDR3, as DNA: TGTGCCAGCAGTGACGGCACAGGGTCCGGGTCCGAAAAGCTGTTTTTT.

This clone has a single count. The CDR3 nucleotides read TGTGCCAGCAGTGCGGGACTAGCGAAGTCCTACGAGCAGTACTTC. Amino acid sequence: CASSAGLAKSYEQYF. This chain joins TRBV2 and TRBJ2-7; TRBD2 matches 10 bases. CDR1 is SNHLY and CDR2 is FYNNEI in the germline V gene. This CDR3 is 15 amino acids long. V was clipped by 4 bases and J by 1 base; unmatched bases: 4.